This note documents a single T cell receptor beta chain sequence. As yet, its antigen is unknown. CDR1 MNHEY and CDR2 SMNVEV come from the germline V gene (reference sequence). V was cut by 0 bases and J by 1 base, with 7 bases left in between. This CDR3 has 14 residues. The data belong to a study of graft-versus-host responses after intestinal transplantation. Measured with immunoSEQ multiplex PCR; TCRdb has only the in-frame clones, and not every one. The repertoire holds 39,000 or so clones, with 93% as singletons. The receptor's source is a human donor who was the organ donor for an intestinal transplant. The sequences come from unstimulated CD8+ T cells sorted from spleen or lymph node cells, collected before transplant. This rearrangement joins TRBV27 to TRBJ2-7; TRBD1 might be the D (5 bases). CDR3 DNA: TGTGCCAGCAGTTTATCGACAGTATCCTACGAGCAGTACTTC. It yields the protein CASSLSTVSYEQYF.